These 26 T cell receptor beta chains were sequenced from one sample in a study of siplizumab effects on memory and regulatory T cells. Profiled with immunoSEQ multiplex PCR; TCRdb holds only in-frame clones, not every one. Here the sample spans roughly 5,000 clones, approximately 46% being singletons. Mixed lymphocyte reaction cells were cocultured at 37°C for approximately 6 days. Their cognate antigens are unknown. Sequenced input: CFSE-low (dividing) CD8+ T cells sorted from an allogeneic mixed lymphocyte reaction. The receptor source for this set is a human donor in good health; the cells came from an allogeneic mixed lymphocyte reaction. Some clones in this sample may be carry-over from other donors' samples.

This clone came up a few times. The V call is TRBV7-9, the J call TRBJ2-7; D may be TRBD2 (5 bases). Germline CDR1 and CDR2: SEHNR and FQNEAQ (reference sequence). This CDR3 comprises 16 residues. Trimming pared 5 bases from V and 10 bases from J, leaving 27 bases between. The CDR3 loop reads CASSPGAAVLAFGQYF. The DNA for the CDR3 is TGTGCCAGCAGCCCAGGAGCGGCAGTTCTCGCCTTCGGTCAGTACTTC.

The rearrangement uses TRBV27 and TRBJ1-2, with D possibly matching TRBD1 (5 bases). Germline CDR1 and CDR2: MNHEY and SMNVEV (reference sequence). V lost 2 bases and J lost 3, with 16 bases in between. CDR3 length: 16 amino acids. Written as DNA, the CDR3 is TGTGCCAGCAGTTTAACCCCCTACGGGACGGACTATGGCTACACCTTC. Translated: CASSLTPYGTDYGYTF.

The chain recombines TRBV5-1 with TRBJ2-7; TRBD2 might be the D (5 bases). The CDR3 contains 15 residues. From germline, CDR1 is SGHRS and CDR2 YFSETQ. The V end lost 2 bases, the J end lost 6 bases, and 18 bases lay between the germline ends. In DNA, the CDR3 is TGCGCCAGCAGCTTTGTCGGGGAAGTGTATACCGAGCAGTACTTC. Its translation: CASSFVGEVYTEQYF.

This chain joins TRBV9 and TRBJ1-3; D gene unclear. The V gene lost 3 bases and the J gene lost 0 bases, with 13 bases spanning the gap. The CDR3 consists of 16 residues. Germline values: CDR1 SGDLS, CDR2 YYNGEE. The CDR3 coding sequence is TGTGCCAGCAGCGCCGGACTGGAGAGCTCTGGAAACACCATATATTTT. It codes for CASSAGLESSGNTIYF.

The rearrangement links TRBV5-1 to TRBJ2-1, with 9 bases aligning to TRBD2. V shed 0 bases and J 8 bases; nucleotides not matched to a gene: 9. From germline, CDR1 is SGHRS and CDR2 YFSETQ. This CDR3 has 16 residues. CDR3 coding DNA: TGCGCCAGCAGCTTGGCCTTTGCGGGAGGGATGTATGAGCAGTTCTTC. Amino acid sequence: CASSLAFAGGMYEQFF.

This chain connects TRBV11-1 to TRBJ1-5; unclear D gene. Germline lookup yields CDR1 SGHAT and CDR2 FQDESV (reference sequence). The CDR3 runs 15 residues. V dropped 3 bases and J dropped 7 bases, with 16 bases sitting between them. CDR3 nucleotide sequence: TGTGCCAGCAGCTTGACTACAGCGAGTTACCAGCCCCAGCATTTT. Protein: CASSLTTASYQPQHF.

The rearrangement links TRBV27 to TRBJ2-1; D may be TRBD1 (6 bases). CDR1 is MNHEY, CDR2 SMNVEV, per germline (reference sequence). The CDR3 is made up of 14 amino acids. Trimming shortened V by 4 bases and J by 3 bases, and 10 bases separated the two germline ends. The DNA of the CDR3 is TGTGCCAGCAGTTCCGCACAGGGCTACAATGAGCAGTTCTTC. Its translation is CASSSAQGYNEQFF.

The sample holds a few counts of this clone. The chain is built from TRBV9 and TRBJ2-7; D could derive from TRBD1 or TRBD2 (6 bases each). This CDR3 is built from 13 residues. CDR1 and CDR2 from the germline V gene are SGDLS and YYNGEE. Trimming removed 5 bases at V and 3 bases at J, with 12 bases between. The CDR3 sequence is CASSEGGFYEQYF. For the CDR3, the DNA is TGTGCCAGCAGTGAAGGGGGGTTCTACGAGCAGTACTTC.

The rearrangement links TRBV4-2 to TRBJ2-2, with D possibly matching TRBD2 (5 bases). The ends were cut back, 5 bases at V and 4 bases at J, with 14 bases in the middle. This CDR3 has 15 residues. Germline assignment: CDR1 LGHNA and CDR2 YNFKEQ. The CDR3 DNA is TGTGCCAGCAGCGCGCCCGGGGTGGGCACCGGGGAGCTGTTTTTT. Encoded protein: CASSAPGVGTGELFF.

This chain connects TRBV7-9 to TRBJ2-1; 10 bases fit TRBD2. CDR1 is SEHNR and CDR2 is FQNEAQ in the germline V gene (reference sequence). V lost 5 bases, J lost 5 bases, and 6 bases stayed unmatched. This CDR3 has 15 residues. The CDR3 DNA reads TGTGCCAGCAGCCCCTGGACTAGCGGAAACAATGAGCAGTTCTTC. Protein product: CASSPWTSGNNEQFF. Looking up the rest from reference TRBV7-9 and TRBJ2-1 gives the full variable domain: DTGVSQNPRHKITKRGQNVTFRCDPISEHNRLYWYRQTLGQGPEFLTYFQNEAQLEKSRLLSDRFSAERPKGSFSTLEIQRTEQGDSAMYLCASSPWTSGNNEQFFGPGTRLTVL.

V is TRBV2 and J is TRBJ2-1; 7 bases are a match to TRBD2. This CDR3 comprises 14 residues. CDR1 and CDR2 (germline): SNHLY, FYNNEI. V shed 8 bases, J shed 6 bases, and the junction held 10 bases outside the gene matches. CDR3 nucleotides: TGTGCCAGCGGGTCGGGGAGGGGAATCAATGAGCAGTTCTTC. Its translation: CASGSGRGINEQFF.

The rearrangement joins TRBV4-1 to TRBJ1-2; tentative D call: TRBD1 (6 bases). V was clipped by 0 bases and J by 8 bases, with 16 bases between them. Germline loops: CDR1 MGHRA, CDR2 YSYEKL. This CDR3 region has 15 residues. The chain's CDR3 is CASSQDIRGAGGYTF. CDR3 DNA sequence: TGCGCCAGCAGCCAAGATATCCGGGGGGCGGGCGGCTACACCTTC.

A few counts support this clone. The chain joins TRBV6-5 to TRBJ2-7; TRBD1 aligns across 9 bases. The CDR3 totals 14 residues. The V segment lost 5 bases and the J segment 4 bases; nucleotides outside the gene matches: 6. Germline loops: CDR1 MNHEY, CDR2 SVGAGI. This chain's CDR3 is CASSPGTGSYEQYF. The CDR3 region has the DNA TGTGCCAGCAGTCCCGGGACAGGGTCATACGAGCAGTACTTC.

Notes on this clone: This likely stems from a read error, as it lies one base from a far larger clone. CDR3: CASSLTTPSYQPQHF. As DNA, the CDR3 is TGTGCCAGCAGCTTGACTACACCGAGTTACCAGCCCCAGCATTTT. V and J are TRBV5-6 and TRBJ1-5; D is uncertain. This CDR3 comprises 15 residues. Germline CDR1 and CDR2: SGHDT and YYEEEE. With 1 base removed from V and 7 bases from J, the gap between germline ends came to 15 bases.

This clone was observed a few times. The V and J genes are TRBV7-2 and TRBJ1-2, with D possibly TRBD1 on 6 matching bases. CDR1 and CDR2 (germline): SGHTA, FQGNSA. The V gene lost 6 bases and the J gene lost 5 bases, with 10 bases spanning the gap. This CDR3 contains 12 residues. CDR3 loop: CASRSGVYGYTF. The DNA of the CDR3 is TGTGCCAGCAGGTCAGGGGTTTATGGCTACACCTTC.

The genes are TRBV10-2 and TRBJ1-1; TRBD1 matches at 11 bases. This CDR3 has 16 amino acids. The germline V gene has CDR1 WSHSY and CDR2 SAAADI. Trimming at V came to 1 base and at J to 1 base, leaving 2 bases not matched to a gene. CDR3 loop: CASSELGQGGNTEAFF. As DNA, the CDR3 is TGCGCCAGCAGTGAGTTGGGACAGGGGGGGAACACTGAAGCTTTCTTT.

To note about this clone: At one of its ends the junction is not consistent with the germline gene, which may arise from a read error. The sample carries other DNA sequences with the same CDR3. This chain connects TRBV6-5 to TRBJ2-7, with D possibly matching TRBD2 (7 bases). Germline-derived CDR1 and CDR2 are MNHEY and SVGAGI. The CDR3 extends over 13 amino acids. The DNA of the CDR3 is TGTGCCAGCAGTTACGGGGGGGCCAACGAGCAATACTTC. This translates into CASSYGGANEQYF.

The V gene is TRBV30, the J gene TRBJ2-1; 12 nucleotides match TRBD2. The CDR3 has 12 amino acids. CDR1 GTSNPN and CDR2 SVGIG come from the germline V gene (reference sequence). The ends lost 2 bases at V and 15 bases at J; junction bases unmatched: 5. In DNA form, the CDR3 reads TGTGCCTGGAGTCCGACTAGCGGGAGTTTGTTCTTC. As protein: CAWSPTSGSLFF.

The chain couples TRBV27 to TRBJ2-7, with 8 nucleotides matching TRBD1. The germline CDR1 and CDR2 sequences are MNHEY and SMNVEV (reference sequence). V was clipped by 2 bases and J by 4 bases; unmatched bases: 7. The CDR3 extends over 15 amino acids. CDR3 loop: CASSLVGQGFYEQYF. CDR3 bases: TGTGCCAGCAGTTTAGTTGGACAGGGCTTTTACGAGCAGTACTTC.

This clone occurred a few times. Other DNA sequences in the sample encode the same CDR3. The rearrangement links TRBV27 to TRBJ2-1, with TRBD2 identical over 11 bases. V was clipped by 2 bases and J by 3 bases; unmatched bases: 0. CDR3 length: 15 residues. The germline V gene encodes CDR1 MNHEY and CDR2 SMNVEV (reference sequence). As DNA, the CDR3 is TGTGCCAGCAGTTTAGGGACTAGCGGCTACAATGAGCAGTTCTTC. Translated: CASSLGTSGYNEQFF.

This clone was seen only once. This chain joins TRBV27 and TRBJ2-7; unclear D gene. CDR3 length equals 14 residues. Germline CDR1 and CDR2: MNHEY and SMNVEV (reference sequence). Trimming took off 3 bases at V and 0 bases at J, with 9 bases between the two ends. The CDR3 protein is CASSFRSFSYEQYF. CDR3 nucleotides: TGTGCCAGCAGTTTTAGGTCGTTCTCCTACGAGCAGTACTTC.

The chain employs TRBV7-2 and TRBJ2-2; D is unclear. The CDR3 totals 14 residues. Trimming cost V 5 bases and J 6 bases, with 13 bases left between them. CDR1 is SGHTA and CDR2 is FQGNSA in the germline V gene. The CDR3 sequence is CASSQDRLAGELFF. CDR3 nucleotide sequence: TGTGCCAGCAGCCAGGATCGCCTTGCCGGGGAGCTGTTTTTT.

This clone was recorded a few times. The rearrangement links TRBV28 to TRBJ2-1, with 15 positions matching TRBD2. V shed 2 bases and J 9 bases; nucleotides not matched to a gene: 2. The CDR3 runs 15 residues. CDR1 MDHEN and CDR2 SYDVKM come from the germline V gene. DNA of the CDR3: TGTGCCAGCAGTTTAAGGGGACTAGCGGGAGGTGAGCAGTTCTTC. Residues: CASSLRGLAGGEQFF.

CDR3 residues: CASRGGVARTYNEQFF. As DNA, the CDR3 is TGTGCCAGCAGGGGCGGGGTAGCGCGCACCTACAATGAGCAGTTCTTC. V usage is TRBV28 and J usage is TRBJ2-1; weak D call: TRBD2 (6 bases). The CDR3 length is 16 residues. The V end lost 6 bases, the J end lost 2 bases, and 17 bases lay between the germline ends. In germline, CDR1 is MDHEN, CDR2 SYDVKM.

This clone was picked up many times. V gene TRBV9 combines with J gene TRBJ2-5; a possible D gene is TRBD2 (5 bases). The germline CDR1 and CDR2 sequences are SGDLS and YYNGEE. The germline V and J ends were trimmed by 2 bases and 2 bases, with 13 bases remaining between them. This CDR3 contains 15 residues. The CDR3 DNA reads as TGTGCCAGCAGCGTTTCTCCGGGGATGCAAGAGACCCAGTACTTC. Its protein is CASSVSPGMQETQYF.

This chain uses TRBV28 with TRBJ1-1; no definite D call. The CDR3 covers 15 residues. The V gene's germline CDR1 is MDHEN and CDR2 SYDVKM. Trimming shortened V by 4 bases and J by 5 bases, and 17 bases separated the two germline ends. The CDR3 bases are TGTGCCAGCAGTTCTTTGGGTGTAACGGGGACTGAAGCTTTCTTT. Protein sequence: CASSSLGVTGTEAFF.